The entry below gives a single TCR beta chain sequence along with its context. The germline V gene encodes CDR1 LNHNV and CDR2 YYDKDF (reference sequence). The CDR3 covers 14 residues. After removal of 1 base from V and 2 bases from J, the junction contained 1 base not matched to a gene. The protocol was immunoSEQ multiplex PCR, while the TCRdb copy is restricted to in-frame clones and leaves out a portion. The data show about 200,000 clones, with over 75% seen just once and approximately 3% held by the top ten. This sample stems from a study of blood T cell repertoires in COVID-19. Study overall: T cells, B-cell-depleted T cells, or PBMCs supplied cDNA or gDNA.

The sequence was collected from a woman of 80 years or more with active or convalescent COVID-19. This rearrangement joins TRBV15 to TRBJ2-5, with TRBD2 matching over 7 bases. Sequencing input: peripheral blood. Here the CDR3 DNA reads TGTGCCACCAGCAGAGGGGGAGGGCAAGAGACCCAGTACTTC. This translates into CATSRGGGQETQYF. Full variable domain (rest looked up from reference TRBV15 and TRBJ2-5): DAMVIQNPRYQVTQFGKPVTLSCSQTLNHNVMYWYQQKSSQAPKLLFHYYDKDFNNEADTPDNFQSRRPNTSFCFLDIRSPGLGDTAMYLCATSRGGGQETQYFGPGTRLLVL.